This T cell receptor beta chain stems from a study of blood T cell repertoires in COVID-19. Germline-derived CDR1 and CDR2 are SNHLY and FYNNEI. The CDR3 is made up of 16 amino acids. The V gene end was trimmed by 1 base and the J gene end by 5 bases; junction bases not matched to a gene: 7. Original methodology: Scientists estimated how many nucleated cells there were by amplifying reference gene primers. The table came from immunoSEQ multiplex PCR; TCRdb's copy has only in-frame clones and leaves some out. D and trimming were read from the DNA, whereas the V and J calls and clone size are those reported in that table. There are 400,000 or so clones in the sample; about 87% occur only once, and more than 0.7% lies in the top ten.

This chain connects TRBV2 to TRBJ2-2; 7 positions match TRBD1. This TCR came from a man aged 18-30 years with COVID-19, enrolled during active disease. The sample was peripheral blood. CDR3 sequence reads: CASSEGEGGVTGELFF. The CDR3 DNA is TGTGCCAGCAGTGAAGGGGAAGGGGGCGTTACCGGGGAGCTGTTTTTT.